Presented here are 3 T cell receptor beta chains from one specimen sequenced in a study of blood T cells in healthy people across ages. Next came a second PCR, run for about 7 to 12 cycles, which used a sample-barcoded 5' primer along with a J-beta primer mix. TCRdb reanalysed the 5' RACE reads using MiXCR and keeps one entry per CDR3 protein. The repertoire holds nearly 800,000 distinct CDR3 sequences, 20% to 25% seen once, with roughly 3.5% in the top ten. This same sample was also taken into another study, of T cells of mothers and their children.

The sample consisted of blood. The receptors were gathered from a boy between 10 and 17 years old in good health.

V usage is TRBV7-3 and J usage is TRBJ2-3, with 10 bases aligning to TRBD2. The CDR3 contains 16 residues. V lost 5 bases and J lost 0; bases outside the gene matches: 5. Germline CDR1 is SGHTA and CDR2 is FQGTGA. CDR3 protein: CASSLLAGTSTDTQYF. The CDR3, as DNA: TGTGCCAGCAGCCTACTAGCGGGGACAAGCACAGATACGCAGTATTTT.

There are a few counts of this clonotype. The J gene is TRBJ1-1, the V gene TRBV27; D gene uncertain. Germline CDR1 MNHEY, CDR2 SMNVEV (reference sequence). This CDR3 spans 17 amino acids. V was pared by 6 bases and J by 3 bases, with 23 bases between. The CDR3 region is CASSTAPEEAGYTEAFF. In nucleotides, the CDR3 is TGTGCCAGCAGCACCGCTCCCGAGGAGGCGGGGTACACTGAAGCTTTCTTT.

J is TRBJ1-3 and V is TRBV3-1, with D possibly TRBD1 on 6 matching bases. In germline, CDR1 is LGHDT, CDR2 YNNKEL (reference sequence). This CDR3 is built from 14 residues. The V end lost 4 bases, the J end lost 11 bases, and 18 bases lay between the germline ends. CDR3 sequence: CASSRDRDIGPIYF. CDR3 sequence (DNA): TGTGCCAGCAGCCGCGACCGGGACATCGGCCCCATATATTTT.